The present entry profiles one T cell receptor beta chain with its context. The antigen is undetermined. TCRdb's copy holds only in-frame clones and misses some; the assay was immunoSEQ multiplex PCR. This table has tens of thousands of clones, roughly 94% appearing once. The source of the sample is a study of T cell clonotyping in hematopoietic cell transplantation. The CDR3 sequence is 15 residues long. Trimming took off 5 bases at V and 2 bases at J, with 14 bases between the two ends. Germline V lookup: CDR1 SEHNR, CDR2 FQNEAQ (reference sequence). Notes on the study in general: Recipient TCR diversity dropped after transplant; expanded clonotypes rose from day 30 to 180. Few recipient clonotypes overlapped donors; over 95% were de novo at given depth. No sorting was done, leaving CD4 and CD8 contributions mixed.

The chain carries TRBV7-9 and TRBJ2-3, with D tentatively TRBD2 (6 bases). This receptor was taken from a woman aged 45 to 65 in good health. Some clones in this sample may be carry-over from other donors' samples. Sample: peripheral blood mononuclear cells. CDR3 coding DNA: TGTGCCAGCAGCCCCACTAGCCGATACACAGATACGCAGTATTTT. As protein: CASSPTSRYTDTQYF.